These 21 T cell receptor beta chains were all obtained from the same sample, sequenced in a study of T cell responses to AZD1222 COVID-19 vaccine. Produced via immunoSEQ multiplex PCR; TCRdb's table is partial and in-frame only. The sample contains 150,000 to 200,000 clones, 85% to 95% of which appear only once. Material: peripheral blood, obtained on day 0 of AZD1222 vaccination. The receptor source for this set is an adult in good health.

CDR3 loop: CASSPLQGAAEAFF. The CDR3, as DNA: TGTGCCAGCTCACCACTCCAGGGGGCCGCTGAAGCTTTCTTT. The chain joins TRBV18 to TRBJ1-1, with 8 bases aligning to TRBD1. This CDR3 is built from 14 residues. Germline V gives CDR1 KGHSH, CDR2 LQKENI. Unmatched junction bases numbered 4, after V lost 1 base and J lost 6 bases.

This chain joins TRBV27 and TRBJ1-5, with D perhaps TRBD1 (5 bases). This CDR3 contains 12 residues. The germline gives CDR1 MNHEY, CDR2 SMNVEV (reference sequence). V dropped 9 bases and J dropped 2 bases, with 8 bases sitting between them. This CDR3 reads CASSGGNQPQHF. Here the CDR3 DNA reads TGTGCCAGTTCGGGGGGCAATCAGCCCCAGCATTTT.

A few counts support this clone. The V gene is TRBV7-2, the J gene TRBJ1-1, with 10 bases lining up with TRBD1. Germline V gene lookup returns CDR1 SGHTA and CDR2 FQGNSA. The CDR3 has 17 residues. With V trimmed by 1 base and J by 3 bases, 8 bases remained unmatched. The DNA of the CDR3 is TGTGCCAGCAGCTTAGGTTGGGACAGGGGAAGGGACACTGAAGCTTTCTTT. It yields the protein CASSLGWDRGRDTEAFF.

This chain connects TRBV15 to TRBJ2-2, with D perhaps matching TRBD2 (6 bases). The germline gives CDR1 LNHNV, CDR2 YYDKDF (reference sequence). CDR3 length: 14 amino acids. Trimming left V 5 bases short and J 4 bases short, with 11 bases between. CDR3 residues: CATSRRRGTGELFF. The CDR3 region has the DNA TGTGCCACCAGCCGCAGGCGGGGCACCGGGGAGCTGTTTTTT.

V usage is TRBV6-5 and J usage is TRBJ1-1; tentative D call: TRBD1 (5 bases). This CDR3 region has 16 residues. CDR1 and CDR2 from the germline V gene are MNHEY and SVGAGI. V was pared by 0 bases and J by 4 bases, with 15 bases between. The CDR3 DNA follows: TGTGCCAGCAGTTACTCGCTGGCAGGGCGTCCCACTGAAGCTTTCTTT. The encoded protein is CASSYSLAGRPTEAFF.

This clone is a singleton in its sample. CDR3 residues: CSVRGVHEQYF. CDR3 sequence (DNA): TGCAGTGTCCGGGGAGTCCACGAGCAGTACTTC. The rearrangement joins TRBV20-1 to TRBJ2-7; perhaps TRBD2 as D (5 bases). Germline lookup yields CDR1 DFQATT and CDR2 SNEGSKA (reference sequence). The CDR3 covers 11 residues. V was trimmed by 7 bases and J by 5 bases, leaving 12 bases between them.

The rearrangement links TRBV25-1 to TRBJ1-2; TRBD1 matches 8 bases. V trimming: 4 bases; J trimming: 4 bases; junction bases outside the gene matches: 8. CDR3 length: 15 amino acids. Germline loops: CDR1 MGHDK, CDR2 SYGVNS. The CDR3 DNA is TGTGCCAGCAGTGGGGCCGGACAGGGAGCCTATGGCTACACCTTC. It yields the protein CASSGAGQGAYGYTF.

This clone was observed a single time. The chain joins TRBV7-9 to TRBJ2-2; TRBD2 is a possible D gene (6 bases). CDR1 and CDR2 from the germline V gene are SEHNR and FQNEAQ (reference sequence). The CDR3 consists of 14 residues. V dropped 4 bases and J dropped 5 bases, with 11 bases sitting between them. Here the CDR3 reads CASSSRGGTGELFF. CDR3 in DNA: TGTGCCAGCAGCTCCCGGGGAGGTACCGGGGAGCTGTTTTTT.

This clone was seen more than once but under ten times. The chain carries TRBV19 and TRBJ2-2; a weak D match, TRBD2 (5 bases). The CDR3 is 16 residues long. Trimming removed 0 bases from V and 0 bases from J, with 8 bases in between. Germline values: CDR1 LNHDA, CDR2 SQIVND (reference sequence). The CDR3 protein is CASSIDPGTNTGELFF. In DNA form, the CDR3 reads TGTGCCAGTAGTATAGATCCGGGGACGAACACCGGGGAGCTGTTTTTT. Together with reference TRBV19 and TRBJ2-2, the CDR3 gives the full variable domain: DGGITQSPKYLFRKEGQNVTLSCEQNLNHDAMYWYRQDPGQGLRLIYYSQIVNDFQKGDIAEGYSVSREKKESFPLTVTSAQKNPTAFYLCASSIDPGTNTGELFFGEGSRLTVL.

CDR3 DNA sequence: TGTGCCAGCCTTAGGACCGCCCGGGCGGCTGAAAAACTGTTTTTT. Amino acid sequence: CASLRTARAAEKLFF. This sequence joins TRBV2 and TRBJ1-4; D unclear. The CDR3 spans 15 residues. CDR1 and CDR2 (germline): SNHLY, FYNNEI. V gave up 8 bases and J gave up 7 bases, with 20 bases separating them.

The chain joins TRBV5-1 to TRBJ2-2; 8 positions match TRBD1. Trimming took 5 bases from V and 3 from J; bases not matched to a gene: 6. This CDR3 is 15 amino acids long. CDR1 and CDR2 (germline): SGHRS, YFSETQ. The CDR3 DNA reads TGCGCCAGCAGGTCTGGACAGGGATACACCGGGGAGCTGTTTTTT. The encoded protein is CASRSGQGYTGELFF.

The chain recombines TRBV5-6 with TRBJ1-3, with D possibly TRBD1 on 5 matching bases. V was clipped by 3 bases and J by 1 base, with 17 bases between them. Germline assignment: CDR1 SGHDT and CDR2 YYEEEE. The CDR3 loop spans 17 amino acids. The CDR3 sequence: CASSSQDQGISGNTIYF. In DNA, the CDR3 is TGTGCCAGCAGCTCCCAGGATCAGGGAATATCTGGAAACACCATATATTTT.

The rearrangement uses TRBV29-1 and TRBJ1-2, with D hard to call. Germline loops: CDR1 SQVTM, CDR2 ANQGSEA. V was pared by 3 bases and J by 6 bases, with 11 bases between. The CDR3 covers 12 residues. CDR3 in amino acids: CSVDEGANGYTF. The CDR3 DNA is TGCAGCGTTGACGAGGGTGCCAATGGCTACACCTTC.

V gene TRBV11-2 combines with J gene TRBJ2-1, with a possible D match to TRBD1 (6 bases). Trimming took 4 bases from V and 6 from J, leaving 16 bases between them. The CDR3 spans 15 residues. Germline CDR1 reads SGHAT; CDR2 reads FQNNGV. CDR3 coding DNA: TGTGCCAGCAGCTCAGGACAGTCTGCGGTCAATGAGCAGTTCTTC. This translates into CASSSGQSAVNEQFF.

V gene TRBV5-1 combines with J gene TRBJ2-7, with D tentatively TRBD1 (6 bases). In germline, CDR1 is SGHRS, CDR2 YFSETQ. Trimming left V 0 bases short and J 5 bases short, with 12 bases between. CDR3 length: 14 residues. The CDR3: CASSLVTGMDEQYF. CDR3 bases: TGCGCCAGCAGCTTGGTTACAGGGATGGACGAGCAGTACTTC. Variable domain in full (rest from reference TRBV5-1 and TRBJ2-7): KAGVTQTPRYLIKTRGQQVTLSCSPISGHRSVSWYQQTPGQGLQFLFEYFSETQRNKGNFPGRFSGRQFSNSRSEMNVSTLELGDSALYLCASSLVTGMDEQYFGPGTRLTVT.

This chain links TRBV6-1 with TRBJ1-1; TRBD1 is a possible D gene (5 bases). This CDR3 is built from 15 residues. V lost 3 bases to trimming and J lost 2 bases, with 13 bases between them. Germline V gives CDR1 MNHNS, CDR2 SASEGT. CDR3 bases: TGTGCCAGCAGTGATAGACAGCCATTTAACACTGAAGCTTTCTTT. Translated: CASSDRQPFNTEAFF.

The rearrangement joins TRBV7-8 to TRBJ1-6, with 9 bases fitting TRBD1. In germline, CDR1 is SGHVS, CDR2 FQNEAQ. The CDR3 length is 18 residues. Germline trimming cut 5 bases from V and 4 bases from J; bases unmatched to any gene: 12. CDR3 residues: CASSAEIQGAMYNSPLHF. The CDR3 DNA reads as TGTGCCAGCAGCGCCGAAATACAGGGGGCGATGTATAATTCACCCCTCCACTTT.

The genes are TRBV25-1 and TRBJ1-5, with 8 bases matching TRBD1. Trimming at V came to 5 bases and at J to 4 bases, leaving 4 bases not matched to a gene. This CDR3 contains 14 residues. Germline V gene sequence: CDR1 MGHDK, CDR2 SYGVNS. The CDR3 reads CASSKTGANQPQHF. The CDR3 DNA reads TGTGCCAGCAGTAAGACAGGGGCAAATCAGCCCCAGCATTTT.

The chain joins TRBV19 to TRBJ1-2; 8 bases line up with TRBD1. Germline CDR1 LNHDA, CDR2 SQIVND (reference sequence). This CDR3 is 15 amino acids long. V lost 4 bases, J lost 4 bases, and 8 bases stayed unmatched. This CDR3 is CASSTLAGGVYGYTF. The CDR3 nucleotides are TGTGCCAGTAGTACCCTGGCAGGGGGCGTCTATGGCTACACCTTC.

V gene TRBV27 combines with J gene TRBJ2-5; D possibly corresponds to TRBD1 (6 bases). Germline V gives CDR1 MNHEY, CDR2 SMNVEV (reference sequence). V lost 7 bases, J lost 4 bases, and 16 bases lay in between. CDR3 size: 14 residues. The CDR3 protein is CASTTQGRGETQYF. CDR3 sequence (DNA): TGTGCCAGCACCACCCAGGGGAGAGGAGAGACCCAGTACTTC.

This clone has just one count. This chain connects TRBV19 to TRBJ1-5, with D unresolved. Germline CDR1 and CDR2: LNHDA and SQIVND (reference sequence). V shed 4 bases and J shed 5 bases, with 9 bases lying between them. The CDR3 runs 13 residues. The CDR3 loop reads CASSTSVDQPQHF. CDR3 nucleotides: TGTGCCAGTAGTACCTCGGTCGATCAGCCCCAGCATTTT. The complete variable domain, with remaining parts taken from reference TRBV19 and TRBJ1-5, reads DGGITQSPKYLFRKEGQNVTLSCEQNLNHDAMYWYRQDPGQGLRLIYYSQIVNDFQKGDIAEGYSVSREKKESFPLTVTSAQKNPTAFYLCASSTSVDQPQHFGDGTRLSIL.